This T cell receptor beta chain was profiled in a study of blood T cell repertoires in COVID-19. About the research overall: Acute-phase and convalescent COVID-19 samples originated in the United States, Italy and Spain. PBMCs, B-cell-depleted T cells, or T cells provided the cDNA or gDNA that made up the material.

The CDR3 runs 16 residues. Germline CDR1 and CDR2: LNHDA and SQIVND (reference sequence). The trim removed 0 bases at V and 8 bases at J, leaving 5 bases unmatched. Methods used by the authors: Cell counts per sample came from amplifying reference gene primers. Profiling relied on immunoSEQ multiplex PCR, and the TCRdb table lists in-frame clones only, not all of them. V and J calls and clone size are given by that table; D and trimming were obtained from the DNA. Here the sample spans approximately 110,000 clones, 69% being singletons. The chain combines TRBV19 with TRBJ2-1, with 12 bases lining up with TRBD2. Sequences were obtained from peripheral blood. The TCR was taken from a man older than 75 with acute or convalescent COVID-19. CDR3 nucleotide sequence: TGTGCCAGTAGTATAGATCTACTAGCGGGAGGAGATGAGCAGTTCTTC. Residues: CASSIDLLAGGDEQFF.